This T cell receptor (beta chain) was found in a study of shared clonotypes between healthy human individuals. Findings of the study overall: A handful of donors held around 5% of naive CD4 clonotypes in common.

Regarding this clone: The antigen is undetermined. One base separates it from a far larger clone, so it is likely a read error. Other DNA sequences in this sample translate to the same CDR3.

The repertoire was sequenced with immunoSEQ multiplex PCR; TCRdb's copy has only in-frame clones and lacks some. The data contain roughly 200,000 clones, about 66% of them singletons. The V gene's germline CDR1 is SNHLY and CDR2 FYNNEI. This CDR3 has 13 amino acids. Sequenced: memory CD4+ T cells sorted from blood. As to subset: CD45RA-negative fraction. This chain joins TRBV2 and TRBJ1-2, with D unclear. The clonotype was recovered from a man aged 25-45 years in good health. The CDR3 loop reads CASSDTANYGYTF. The CDR3 bases are TGTGCCAGCAGTGACACGGCTAATTATGGCTACACCTTC.